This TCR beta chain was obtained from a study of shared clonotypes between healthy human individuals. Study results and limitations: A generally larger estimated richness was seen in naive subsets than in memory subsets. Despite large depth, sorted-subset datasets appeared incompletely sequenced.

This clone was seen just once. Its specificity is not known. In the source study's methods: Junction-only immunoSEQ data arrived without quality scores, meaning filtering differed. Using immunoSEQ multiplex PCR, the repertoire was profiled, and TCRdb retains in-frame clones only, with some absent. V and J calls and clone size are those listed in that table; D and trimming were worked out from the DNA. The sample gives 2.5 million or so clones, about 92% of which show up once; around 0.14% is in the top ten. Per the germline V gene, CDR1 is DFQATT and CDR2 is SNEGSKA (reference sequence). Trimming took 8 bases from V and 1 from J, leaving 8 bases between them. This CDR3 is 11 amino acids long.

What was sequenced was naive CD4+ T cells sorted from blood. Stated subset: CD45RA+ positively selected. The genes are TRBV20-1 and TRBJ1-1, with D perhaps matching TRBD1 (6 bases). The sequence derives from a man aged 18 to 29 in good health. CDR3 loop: CSIGGNTEAFF. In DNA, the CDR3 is TGCAGTATAGGGGGGAACACTGAAGCTTTCTTT.